A single TCR beta chain is shown here with its context. The antigen is not known. The V gene's germline CDR1 is DFQATT and CDR2 SNEGSKA (reference sequence). This CDR3 spans 15 amino acids. A sample-barcoded 5' primer and a J-beta primer mix were used in a second PCR of roughly 7 to 11 cycles. TCRdb redid the calling of the 5' RACE reads with MiXCR, one entry per CDR3 protein. The table lists about 600,000 distinct CDR3 sequences, under 55% of them singletons. This sample is part of a study of blood T cells in healthy people across ages. Study-wide results and limits: One million T cells yielded diversity estimates that were considered underestimates. Long-lived donors carried more naive CD4+ cells and greater diversity than aged donors. TCR beta diversity correlated strongly with naive T cell percentage. Nothing was known about donor CMV status, and this possibly confounded expanded clonotype changes.

This receptor was identified in an elderly man in good health. Sequenced material: blood. The genes are TRBV20-1 and TRBJ2-1; D uncertain. The better agreement between TRBJ2-7 and the DNA end casts doubt on the J call. The CDR3 nucleotides are TGCAGTGCCAACACCCTTGGAGTAGTCTACAATGAGCAGTACTTC. Encoded protein: CSANTLGVVYNEQYF.